Following are 22 T cell receptor beta chains from one sample sequenced in a study of T cell responses to AZD1222 COVID-19 vaccine. The table came from immunoSEQ multiplex PCR; TCRdb's copy has only in-frame clones and leaves some out. This repertoire shows around 100,000 clones, 70% to 90% found once; its top ten account for around 3.1%. The sequenced sample was peripheral blood, obtained on day 0 of AZD1222 vaccination. These receptors were obtained from an adult in good health.

The chain is built from TRBV9 and TRBJ2-2; D not certain. The CDR3 is made up of 16 amino acids. V lost 5 bases and J lost 2, with 16 bases in between. Germline values: CDR1 SGDLS, CDR2 YYNGEE. The CDR3 DNA follows: TGTGCCAGCAGGGGCGATGCGTTCCCTAACACCGGGGAGCTGTTTTTT. Its translation is CASRGDAFPNTGELFF.

This clone has a handful of counts. In DNA form, the CDR3 reads TGCGCCAGCAGTGAGGGACAGGGGGCTCAGCAGTATTTT. It specifies CASSEGQGAQQYF. The chain employs TRBV10-1 and TRBJ2-3, with 11 nucleotides matching TRBD1. V lost 2 bases and J lost 11; bases outside the gene matches: 3. The CDR3 consists of 13 residues. Germline CDR1 WNHNN, CDR2 SYGVQD (reference sequence).

This chain joins TRBV5-4 and TRBJ2-7; perhaps TRBD1 as D (6 bases). The germline V and J ends were trimmed by 4 bases and 3 bases, with 14 bases remaining between them. This CDR3 is 14 amino acids long. Germline CDR1 reads SGHNT; CDR2 reads YYREEE (reference sequence). CDR3 in DNA: TGTGCCAGCAGCCAGGGGTTAGGCTTCTACGAGCAGTACTTC. Its protein product is CASSQGLGFYEQYF.

The rearrangement joins TRBV5-1 to TRBJ2-1; D assignment may be TRBD1 or TRBD2 (5 bases each). Deletions cut 7 bases from V and 5 bases from J, with 19 bases between. The CDR3 contains 15 residues. The germline V gene encodes CDR1 SGHRS and CDR2 YFSETQ. DNA of the CDR3: TGCGCCAGCCGAAAGGGACCGCTCGGGGACAATGAGCAGTTCTTC. Translation gives CASRKGPLGDNEQFF.

This rearrangement joins TRBV4-1 to TRBJ1-1; 7 bases agree with TRBD1. J was trimmed by 11 bases and V by 2 bases; bases with no gene match: 11. This CDR3 spans 14 amino acids. Germline loops: CDR1 MGHRA, CDR2 YSYEKL. The chain's CDR3 is CASSQLGQVLRAFF. DNA for the CDR3: TGCGCCAGCAGCCAACTTGGACAGGTACTGAGGGCTTTCTTT.

The rearrangement links TRBV29-1 to TRBJ2-1, with D possibly matching TRBD1 (5 bases). The ends were cut back, 2 bases at V and 4 bases at J, with 15 bases in the middle. CDR1 is SQVTM and CDR2 is ANQGSEA in the germline V gene. This CDR3 is 15 amino acids long. The CDR3 DNA sequence: TGCAGCGTTGAAAGAAGAGACAGAGCTTACAATGAGCAGTTCTTC. Its translation: CSVERRDRAYNEQFF.

The V gene is TRBV12-3 or TRBV12-4, the J gene TRBJ2-5, with TRBD1 matching over 7 bases. The CDR3 loop spans 13 amino acids. The V segment lost 4 bases and the J segment 3 bases; nucleotides outside the gene matches: 2. The chain's CDR3 is CASSYDREETQYF. For the CDR3, the DNA is TGTGCCAGCAGTTACGACAGGGAAGAGACCCAGTACTTC.

The chain combines TRBV29-1 with TRBJ2-3; D is perhaps TRBD2 (6 bases). The length of the CDR3 is 14 residues. The germline V gene encodes CDR1 SQVTM and CDR2 ANQGSEA. V shed 2 bases and J shed 6 bases, with 15 bases lying between them. The CDR3 bases are TGCAGCGTTGAAACTACCAGACGGGGGGATACGCAGTATTTT. Its translation: CSVETTRRGDTQYF.

The chain employs TRBV9 and TRBJ1-6; 8 bases fit TRBD1. V lost 4 bases and J lost 6; bases outside the gene matches: 12. The CDR3 consists of 17 residues. Germline CDR1 is SGDLS and CDR2 is YYNGEE. CDR3 in DNA: TGTGCCAGCAGCTCGACAGGGGAGATTACCCTTAATTCACCCCTCCACTTT. Amino acid sequence: CASSSTGEITLNSPLHF.

V usage is TRBV5-3 and J usage is TRBJ1-5; D ambiguous. TRBV5-3 is classed as an ORF, of uncertain function. Trimming removed 4 bases at V and 7 bases at J, with 18 bases between. The length of the CDR3 is 15 residues. The CDR3 DNA is TGTGCCAGAAGCCGTGGATGGCGTTCAACCCAGCCCCAGCATTTT. This encodes CARSRGWRSTQPQHF.

The V call is TRBV6-2 or TRBV6-3, the J call TRBJ1-3; unclear D gene. This CDR3 has 15 residues. V dropped 0 bases and J dropped 0 bases, with 6 bases sitting between them. CDR1 is MNHEY, CDR2 SVGEGT, per germline. In nucleotides, the CDR3 is TGTGCCAGCAGTTACTCGACCTTCTCTGGAAACACCATATATTTT. It yields the protein CASSYSTFSGNTIYF.

The chain couples TRBV7-2 to TRBJ2-3, with D unclear. The CDR3 totals 12 residues. V lost 7 bases and J 6 bases, leaving 11 bases between the germline ends. Germline-derived CDR1 and CDR2 are SGHTA and FQGNSA. CDR3 residues: CASTLVGDTQYF. The CDR3 DNA is TGTGCCAGCACCCTTGTGGGGGATACGCAGTATTTT.

This chain joins TRBV12-3 or TRBV12-4 and TRBJ1-6; the D is unclear. This CDR3 is built from 13 residues. Trimming left V 3 bases short and J 10 bases short, with 10 bases between. The CDR3 is CASSFEPPSPLHF. CDR3 coding DNA: TGTGCCAGCAGTTTTGAGCCGCCGTCACCCCTCCACTTT.

This chain joins TRBV7-8 and TRBJ2-1; 8 bases line up with TRBD2. This CDR3 region has 17 residues. V shed 4 bases, J shed 10 bases, and the junction held 18 bases outside the gene matches. Germline V gene data show CDR1 as SGHVS and CDR2 as FQNEAQ. The CDR3 bases are TGTGCCAGCAGCTCCTCCACCTCGGGACTAGTTTCCAGGGAGCAGTTCTTC. Its translation: CASSSSTSGLVSREQFF.

The chain carries TRBV11-3 and TRBJ2-7; 8 nucleotides match TRBD2. The CDR3 totals 14 residues. The germline CDR1 and CDR2 sequences are SGHNT and YENEEA. The V and J ends lost 0 bases and 2 bases, in that order; junction bases with no gene match: 0. CDR3 protein: CASSLDSGAYEQYV. DNA of the CDR3: TGTGCCAGCAGCTTAGATAGCGGGGCCTACGAGCAGTACGTC.

The chain joins TRBV6-5 to TRBJ1-5; the D gene is possibly TRBD1 (6 bases). The ends were cut back, 3 bases at V and 6 bases at J, with 18 bases in the middle. The CDR3 spans 16 residues. Germline CDR1 reads MNHEY; CDR2 reads SVGAGI. DNA of the CDR3: TGTGCCAGCAGTTATAGGGGTACGGGGGGCAGTCAGCCCCAGCATTTT. The encoded protein is CASSYRGTGGSQPQHF.

This clone appeared a single time. The chain links TRBV2 to TRBJ2-3, with 9 bases identical to TRBD2. CDR3 length: 18 amino acids. Germline values: CDR1 SNHLY, CDR2 FYNNEI. Unmatched junction bases numbered 7, after V lost 0 bases and J lost 0 bases. The CDR3 spells CASSEARLAGTSTDTQYF. The CDR3 nucleotides are TGTGCCAGCAGTGAAGCGAGGCTAGCGGGGACTAGCACAGATACGCAGTATTTT.

This clone was detected a few times. This sequence joins TRBV7-6 and TRBJ1-2; D remains ambiguous. The CDR3 has 11 residues. Trimming removed 1 base from V and 13 bases from J, with 10 bases in between. From germline, CDR1 is SGHVS and CDR2 FNYEAQ. CDR3 DNA sequence: TGTGCCAGCAGCTTAGGGTTCCTCAGCACCTTC. This codes for CASSLGFLSTF.

This clone was detected a few times. This chain joins TRBV5-1 and TRBJ1-5; 11 positions match TRBD1. CDR3 size: 15 residues. In germline, CDR1 is SGHRS, CDR2 YFSETQ. Trimming removed 4 bases from V and 6 bases from J; junction bases left unmatched: 6. CDR3 nucleotides: TGCGCCAGCAGCCCAGGACAGGGGGCTATTCAGCCCCAGCATTTT. As protein: CASSPGQGAIQPQHF.

This chain uses TRBV4-3 with TRBJ1-2; D possibly corresponds to TRBD1 (6 bases). The germline V gene encodes CDR1 LGHNA and CDR2 YSLEER. Trimming cost V 0 bases and J 5 bases, with 13 bases left between them. The CDR3 runs to 15 residues. The CDR3, as DNA: TGCGCCAGCAGCCAAGATATGGGACAAGTTTATGGCTACACCTTC. It translates to CASSQDMGQVYGYTF.

The chain couples TRBV6-6 to TRBJ1-2, with D unclear. The V gene's germline CDR1 is MNHNY and CDR2 SVGAGI (reference sequence). The V and J ends lost 6 bases and 2 bases respectively, with 10 bases between them. CDR3 length: 13 amino acids. CDR3 protein: CASRTTENYGYTF. For the CDR3, the DNA is TGTGCCAGCAGAACGACGGAAAACTATGGCTACACCTTC.

This clone was counted once. The chain couples TRBV30 to TRBJ1-5, with D uncertain. The CDR3 sequence is 15 residues long. Germline CDR1 and CDR2: GTSNPN and SVGIG (reference sequence). V lost 0 bases and J 5 bases, leaving 14 bases between the germline ends. The CDR3 coding sequence is TGTGCCTGGAGTGTTGGGTACAGCGAATATCAGCCCCAGCATTTT. This translates into CAWSVGYSEYQPQHF. Supplemented by reference TRBV30 and TRBJ1-5, the full variable domain reads SQTIHQWPATLVQPVGSPLSLECTVEGTSNPNLYWYRQAAGRGLQLLFYSVGIGQISSEVPQNLSASRPQDRQFILSSKKLLLSDSGFYLCAWSVGYSEYQPQHFGDGTRLSIL.